The rows below give T cell receptor beta chains drawn from one sample of a study of regulatory T cells in long-lasting Graves disease. Using its own MiXCR run on the multiplex PCR reads, TCRdb lists one record per CDR3 protein. The sample carries 200,000 to 250,000 distinct CDR3 sequences, around 20% recorded once. These sequences were also reported in another study, on T cells in Graves' hyperthyroidism and ophthalmopathy.

Material: peripheral blood mononuclear cells (PBMCs), obtained at new diagnosis, from a patient treated with antithyroid drugs. Receptor source: a woman aged 25-40 years with Graves disease. Each CDR3 is given with its conserved first and last residue. Each record gives: CDR3 DNA, CDR3 protein, J gene, D gene, clone size, V gene. A D gene is named only where the DNA matches it firmly. Clone size is given for some rows only: seen once, a few or many times, or a class if the clone is expanded.

TGTGCCAGCAGCTTAGCGGGCAGAGAAGAGACCCAGTACTTC	CASSLAGREETQYF	TRBJ2-5	.	.	TRBV7-9
TGCAGTGCTAGGCCCAGCGGACGCACAGATACGCAGTATTTT	CSARPSGRTDTQYF	TRBJ2-3	.	many	TRBV20-1
TGTGCCAGCAGCTCGACAGGGTCGCGCAATCAGCCCCAGCATTTT	CASSSTGSRNQPQHF	TRBJ1-5	TRBD1	many	TRBV7-9
TGTGCCAGCAGCTCCGAAAACATTCAGTACTTC	CASSSENIQYF	TRBJ2-4	.	many	TRBV3-1
TGTGCCAGCAGTTCCGCCGGGGGGGGCTACACCTTC	CASSSAGGGYTF	TRBJ1-2	.	.	TRBV28
TGTGCCAGCAGTCTACCTCACAGGGAAAACACCATATATTTT	CASSLPHRENTIYF	TRBJ1-3	.	few	TRBV12-3/TRBV12-4
TGCGCCAGCAGCTTGGAGGTAGCGGGAGGAGTAGATGAGCAGTTCTTC	CASSLEVAGGVDEQFF	TRBJ2-1	TRBD2	.	TRBV5-1
TGTGCCATCAACCGGGACAAGCTCTACAATGAGCAGTTCTTC	CAINRDKLYNEQFF	TRBJ2-1	.	many	TRBV10-3
TGTGCCAGCAGCCCCGGACTAGCGGGAGGAAATGAGCAGTTCTTC	CASSPGLAGGNEQFF	TRBJ2-1	TRBD2	few	TRBV6-2/TRBV6-3
TGTGCCAGCAGAGCGCCGACAGGGCGAAGCACAGATACACAGTATTTT	CASRAPTGRSTDTQYF	TRBJ2-3	TRBD1	many	TRBV2
TGCGCCAGCACCCCTGTAGGTCGGGAGATCGGGAACATTCAGTACTTC	CASTPVGREIGNIQYF	TRBJ2-4	.	many	TRBV4-1
TGTGCCAGCAGAAATACCGGGGAGCTGTTTTTT	CASRNTGELFF	TRBJ2-2	.	.	TRBV6-1
TGCGCCAGCAGCCAAACCGGGACAAGTGAAAAACTGTTTTTT	CASSQTGTSEKLFF	TRBJ1-4	.	many	TRBV4-1
TGTGCCAGCAGCTTATCGCCGAACACTGAAGCTTTCTTT	CASSLSPNTEAFF	TRBJ1-1	.	many	TRBV19
TGCGCCAGCAGCCAAGGAGGCGCTGAAAGGGGCGGGGAGCTGTCTTTT	CASSQGGAERGGELSF	TRBJ2-2	.	.	TRBV4-1
TGTGCCAGCAGTTTTACGATTTCCATCTATGGCTACACCTTC	CASSFTISIYGYTF	TRBJ1-2	.	many	TRBV28
TGTGCCAGCAGTAACAGGGGGCAGGGGGATTCACCCCTCCACTTT	CASSNRGQGDSPLHF	TRBJ1-6	TRBD1	few	TRBV6-1
TGTGCCACCAGCAGCCCTGACAGGGAGCAGCCCCAGCATTTT	CATSSPDREQPQHF	TRBJ1-5	TRBD1	many	TRBV15
TGTGCCAGCAGCGTAGATCTGGGTAACACTGAAGCTTTCTTT	CASSVDLGNTEAFF	TRBJ1-1	.	many	TRBV9
TGCGCCAGCAGTGACCTACAGGGGTTAAGTGAAGCTTTCTTT	CASSDLQGLSEAFF	TRBJ1-1	TRBD1	many	TRBV10-1
TGTGCCAGCAGCGCCCTTGCGGGACAGGAGAACACTGAAGCTTTCTTT	CASSALAGQENTEAFF	TRBJ1-1	TRBD1	many	TRBV7-2
TGTGCCAGCAGTGGCATTAGCGGGGGGACGAACACCGGGGAGCTGTTTTTT	CASSGISGGTNTGELFF	TRBJ2-2	TRBD2	many	TRBV28
TGTGCCAGCAGTTTCAGGCAGGGTATGACGCCCCAGCATTTT	CASSFRQGMTPQHF	TRBJ1-5	.	.	TRBV28
TGTGCCAGCAGCCTCGGACAGGGCAAAAGAGAGACCCAGTACTTC	CASSLGQGKRETQYF	TRBJ2-5	TRBD1	once	TRBV7-3
TGCGCCAGCAGTTTTGGGACTAGCAGTGAGACCCAGTACTTC	CASSFGTSSETQYF	TRBJ2-5	TRBD2	.	TRBV10-2
TGTGCCAGCAGTCCCCCCTATAGCAATCAGCCCCAGCATTTT	CASSPPYSNQPQHF	TRBJ1-5	.	many	TRBV12-3/TRBV12-4
TGTGCCAGCAGCCGCGGACAGGGGGCTTCCACAGATACGCAGTATTTT	CASSRGQGASTDTQYF	TRBJ2-3	TRBD1	many	TRBV5-5
TGTGCCATCGCGGAGCGGGAGTACAATGAGCAGTTCTTC	CAIAEREYNEQFF	TRBJ2-1	TRBD2	many	TRBV10-3
TGTGCCAGCAGCTCCCGGGACAGCTACGAGCAGTACTTC	CASSSRDSYEQYF	TRBJ2-7	TRBD1	many	TRBV7-9
TGTGCCAGCAGTTCACAGGCGACATCAAATTCACCCCTCCACTTT	CASSSQATSNSPLHF	TRBJ1-6	.	few	TRBV28
TGTGCCTGGAGTTCCCGCTCGTGGGAGCAGTTCTTC	CAWSSRSWEQFF	TRBJ2-1	.	many	TRBV30
TGCGCCAGCAGCTTGGAACTAGCGGGAGGGAGGCACGAGCAGTACTTC	CASSLELAGGRHEQYF	TRBJ2-7	TRBD2	many	TRBV5-1
TGTGCCAGCAGTCCGGGGACGGAGACCTACGAGCAGTACTTC	CASSPGTETYEQYF	TRBJ2-7	.	many	TRBV28
TGTGCCAGCGCCTTTAGGGGAGGCGAGGGCTACACCTTC	CASAFRGGEGYTF	TRBJ1-2	.	many	TRBV7-3
TGTGCCAGCAGCTTGGAACTTATACTCCCTTGGGACAGATTGAACACTGAAGCTTTCTTT	CASSLELILPWDRLNTEAFF	TRBJ1-1	TRBD1	many	TRBV11-1
TGTGCCAGCAGACCTGGCCAGACTAAAAACATTCAGTACTTC	CASRPGQTKNIQYF	TRBJ2-4	.	many	TRBV7-6
TGTGCCAGCCGGGACAGGGGAGGATCCTTCTCTGGAAACACCATATATTTT	CASRDRGGSFSGNTIYF	TRBJ1-3	TRBD1	many	TRBV19
TGTGCCAGCACCCCAGAGGGGAGCGGGTATAGCAATCAGCCCCAGCATTTT	CASTPEGSGYSNQPQHF	TRBJ1-5	.	many	TRBV6-1
TGCGCCAGCAGCTTGCTCAGGGGGGTGAACACTGAAGCTTTCTTT	CASSLLRGVNTEAFF	TRBJ1-1	TRBD1	many	TRBV5-1
TGTGCCAGCAGTTTCTCCCCCGGACACCAAGAGACCCAGTACTTC	CASSFSPGHQETQYF	TRBJ2-5	.	many	TRBV27
TGTGCCAGCAGCCCAAGTTGGATCACTGAAGCTTTCTTT	CASSPSWITEAFF	TRBJ1-1	.	many	TRBV2
TGTGCCAGCAGCTCCGGGACGACCGTCTATGGCTACACCTTC	CASSSGTTVYGYTF	TRBJ1-2	.	.	TRBV11-1